This T cell receptor beta chain was recorded in a study of identical twins. Template switching added a universal primer site, and cDNA bore unique molecular identifiers. TCRdb redid the calling of the 5' RACE reads with MiXCR, one entry per CDR3 protein. The table has hundreds of thousands of distinct CDR3 sequences, over 8.5% seen once. Germline V gene lookup returns CDR1 MNHNS and CDR2 SASEGT. V was cut by 4 bases and J by 0 bases, with 15 bases left in between. The CDR3 sequence is 16 residues long. Points from the study as a whole: Fewer insertions were carried by abundant cord blood beta clonotypes, but none was seen in memory repertoires. Donors were not followed over many years; analysis was cross-sectional.

A few counts support this clonotype. Its antigen is currently unknown. The same sample was also studied in work on yellow fever vaccine responses in identical twins. As that report states: It has been reported that, in twins, the vaccine T cell response seemed partly convergent and partly personalized.

Specimen: PBMCs. J is TRBJ1-2 and V is TRBV6-1; D gene unclear. The TCR sequence derives from a woman younger than 30 in good health. This chain's CDR3 is CASSVSMTQANYGYTF. The CDR3 DNA reads as TGTGCCAGCAGTGTTTCTATGACTCAAGCTAACTATGGCTACACCTTC.